This record covers a single T cell receptor beta chain. The data were taken from a study of shared clonotypes between healthy human individuals. CD45RO-negative cells were positively selected for CCR7, leaving out terminally differentiated effector memory CD45RA+ cells. The assay was run at deep level. Data came from immunoSEQ multiplex PCR; TCRdb stores just in-frame clones and leaves some out. The table includes 2 million to 2.5 million clones, roughly 94% detected once. The TCR was taken from a man younger than 35 in good health. The sample comprised naive CD8+ T cells sorted from blood.

CDR3 coding DNA: TGTGCCAGTAGTGCCTCCGGGACTTGGGATGAGCAGTTCTTC. Protein sequence: CASSASGTWDEQFF. The gene calls are TRBV19 and TRBJ2-1, with D possibly being TRBD2 (6 bases). Germline V gives CDR1 LNHDA, CDR2 SQIVND (reference sequence). This CDR3 contains 14 residues. With 5 bases removed from V and 8 bases from J, the gap between germline ends came to 16 bases.